These T cell receptor beta chains were read from a single sample in a study of blood T cell repertoires in COVID-19. TCRdb keeps only in-frame clones here, not all; method: immunoSEQ multiplex PCR. The table has tens of thousands of clones, 85% to 90% seen once. Material for sequencing was peripheral blood. The receptors were sampled from a woman aged 80 or over with active or convalescent COVID-19. Both conserved end residues are part of each CDR3. D genes are given only for firm matches. Not all rows give a size; the values are once, few, many and, for expanded clones, a class.

clone_size	v_call	d_call	j_call	cdr3_aa	cdr3_nt
-	TRBV9	-	TRBJ2-7	CASSPREGSSYEQYF	TGTGCCAGCAGCCCCCGCGAGGGCAGCTCCTACGAGCAGTACTTC
-	TRBV27	TRBD1	TRBJ1-1	CASQGDEAFF	TGTGCCAGCCAGGGGGATGAAGCTTTCTTT
few	TRBV27	TRBD2	TRBJ2-2	CASSTSGATGELFF	TGTGCCAGCAGTACTAGCGGGGCCACCGGGGAGCTGTTTTTT
-	TRBV6-2/TRBV6-3	-	TRBJ2-3	CASTPQSTDTQYF	TGTGCCAGCACCCCCCAGAGCACAGATACGCAGTATTTT
-	TRBV5-1	-	TRBJ2-5	CASSDPPGGGGETQYF	TGCGCCAGCAGCGACCCCCCCGGCGGGGGCGGAGAGACCCAGTACTTC
-	TRBV24-1	TRBD1	TRBJ2-5	CATSVRTGPQETQYF	TGTGCCACCAGTGTCCGGACAGGGCCCCAAGAGACCCAGTACTTC
-	TRBV28	TRBD1	TRBJ1-1	CASSLRQGNAFF	TGTGCCAGCAGTTTGCGACAGGGGAATGCATTCTTT
-	TRBV2	TRBD2	TRBJ2-5	CASSLLAGGPEVETQYF	TGTGCCAGCAGTTTGCTAGCGGGGGGGCCGGAGGTAGAGACCCAGTACTTC
-	TRBV19	TRBD1	TRBJ1-6	CASIPQGGNSPLHF	TGTGCCAGTATACCTCAGGGGGGTAATTCACCCCTCCACTTT
few	TRBV7-8	-	TRBJ2-1	CASSLALNEQFF	TGTGCCAGCAGCTTAGCACTCAATGAGCAGTTCTTC
-	TRBV6-5	-	TRBJ2-7	CASSYPGMNEQYF	TGTGCCAGCAGTTATCCAGGGATGAACGAGCAGTACTTC
-	TRBV25-1	-	TRBJ1-5	CASSQTGYNQPQHF	TGTGCCAGCAGTCAGACAGGTTACAATCAGCCCCAGCATTTT
-	TRBV12-5	TRBD1	TRBJ1-1	CASGLQGANTEAFF	TGTGCTAGTGGTTTACAGGGGGCGAACACTGAAGCTTTCTTT
-	TRBV5-1	TRBD2	TRBJ2-3	CASRMTSGADTQYF	TGCGCCAGCAGAATGACTAGCGGGGCAGATACGCAGTATTTT
-	TRBV11-2	-	TRBJ2-7	CASSINPRQVEQYF	TGTGCCAGCAGCATTAACCCTAGACAGGTCGAGCAGTACTTC
-	TRBV2	TRBD1	TRBJ1-1	CASTPRTGLVTEAFF	TGTGCCAGCACCCCTAGGACAGGGCTGGTCACTGAAGCTTTCTTT
-	TRBV5-4	TRBD1	TRBJ1-2	CASSLGGGADYGYTF	TGTGCCAGCAGCTTGGGAGGGGGCGCCGACTATGGCTACACCTTC
once	TRBV19	TRBD1	TRBJ1-1	CASSISGTANTEAFF	TGTGCCAGTAGTATTTCCGGGACAGCGAACACTGAAGCTTTCTTT
-	TRBV27	-	TRBJ1-2	CASSRITREGRGGYTF	TGTGCCAGCAGTCGGATTACGAGGGAGGGAAGGGGTGGCTACACCTTC
few	TRBV5-4	-	TRBJ1-1	CASSSTVMNTEAFF	TGTGCCAGCAGCTCCACAGTTATGAACACTGAAGCTTTCTTT
-	TRBV7-9	TRBD2	TRBJ2-5	CASSLFGGGVETQYF	TGTGCCAGCAGCTTATTCGGCGGGGGGGTTGAGACCCAGTACTTC
-	TRBV14	TRBD2	TRBJ2-7	CASSPRTGLAGYEQYF	TGTGCCAGCAGCCCCAGAACGGGCCTAGCGGGTTACGAGCAGTACTTC
once	TRBV2	TRBD2	TRBJ2-5	CAGGDHQETQYF	TGTGCCGGGGGGGACCACCAAGAGACCCAGTACTTC
-	TRBV9	TRBD1	TRBJ1-4	CASSPRRGQGAEKLFF	TGTGCCAGCAGCCCCCGAAGGGGACAGGGGGCCGAAAAACTGTTTTTT
-	TRBV25-1	TRBD1	TRBJ1-1	CASSRPGGWFTEAFF	TGTGCCAGCAGCAGGCCAGGGGGCTGGTTCACTGAAGCTTTCTTT
-	TRBV6-2/TRBV6-3	TRBD1	TRBJ1-2	CASSRRQGRHGYTF	TGTGCCAGCAGTAGAAGACAGGGGCGACATGGCTACACCTTC
-	TRBV7-2	-	TRBJ1-5	CASSLVQTDQPQHF	TGTGCCAGCAGCTTAGTACAGACCGATCAGCCCCAGCATTTT
-	TRBV7-2	TRBD2	TRBJ2-1	CASSVPGLAGGEQFF	TGTGCCAGCAGCGTTCCGGGACTAGCGGGAGGTGAGCAGTTCTTC
-	TRBV4-1	-	TRBJ2-7	CASSQDGYGRPLEEQYF	TGCGCCAGCAGCCAAGATGGTTATGGGAGACCCTTGGAGGAGCAGTACTTC
few	TRBV6-5	-	TRBJ2-2	CASRRVDTGELFF	TGTGCCAGCAGGAGGGTAGACACCGGGGAGCTGTTTTTT
many	TRBV5-4	-	TRBJ1-6	CASTIAGVKPLHF	TGTGCCAGCACCATCGCGGGGGTCAAGCCCCTCCACTTT
-	TRBV2	TRBD1	TRBJ2-7	CASSERMGQGANEQYF	TGTGCCAGCAGTGAAAGAATGGGACAGGGGGCTAACGAGCAGTACTTC
-	TRBV24-1	-	TRBJ1-6	CATSEVRWNSPLHF	TGTGCCACCAGTGAAGTGAGATGGAATTCACCCCTCCACTTT
-	TRBV5-1	TRBD2	TRBJ2-1	CASRLLAGGGAGNEQFF	TGCGCCAGCAGGCTCTTGGCGGGAGGCGGAGCGGGTAATGAGCAGTTCTTC
-	TRBV5-4	TRBD2	TRBJ2-3	CASSRTSSRTDTQYF	TGTGCCAGCAGCCGGACTAGCAGCCGCACAGATACGCAGTATTTT
-	TRBV11-1	TRBD1	TRBJ1-2	CASSLARGGGYTF	TGTGCCAGCAGCTTAGCGCGAGGGGGCGGCTACACCTTC
-	TRBV24-1	TRBD2	TRBJ2-3	CATSDYKRGGPDTQYF	TGTGCCACCAGTGATTACAAGCGGGGGGGGCCGGATACGCAGTATTTT
-	TRBV24-1	TRBD2	TRBJ2-5	CATSDATSGGAGETQYF	TGTGCCACCAGTGACGCGACTAGCGGGGGGGCCGGGGAGACCCAGTACTTC
few	TRBV30	TRBD1	TRBJ1-5	CAWSLQGDQPQHF	TGTGCCTGGAGTCTACAGGGGGATCAGCCCCAGCATTTT
-	TRBV18	TRBD1	TRBJ2-3	CASSPPGGTGTDTQYF	TGTGCCAGCTCACCACCGGGGGGGACAGGGACAGATACGCAGTATTTT
many	TRBV7-2	TRBD2	TRBJ2-1	CASSLTGTSNEQFF	TGTGCCAGCAGCTTAACCGGGACTAGCAATGAGCAGTTCTTC
-	TRBV5-5	TRBD1	TRBJ1-2	CASSEDRGRANYGYTF	TGTGCCAGCAGCGAGGACAGGGGGAGGGCTAACTATGGCTACACCTTC
-	TRBV6-1	TRBD1	TRBJ1-4	CASSDNRGSNEKLFF	TGTGCCAGCAGTGACAACAGGGGGTCTAATGAAAAACTGTTTTTT
-	TRBV4-1	TRBD1	TRBJ1-2	CASSQASFKGARGYTF	TGCGCCAGCAGCCAAGCCTCCTTTAAGGGGGCGCGAGGCTACACCTTC
-	TRBV6-5	-	TRBJ1-2	CASTTGGYYGYTF	TGTGCCAGCACCACGGGAGGGTACTATGGCTACACCTTC
once	TRBV12-3/TRBV12-4	-	TRBJ2-7	CASSRTPSDEQYF	TGTGCCAGCAGCCGGACTCCCTCGGACGAGCAGTACTTC
-	TRBV19	TRBD1	TRBJ2-7	CASSVTGVFYEQYF	TGTGCCAGTAGTGTGACAGGGGTGTTCTACGAGCAGTACTTC
once	TRBV29-1	-	TRBJ1-1	CSVGRGNTEAFF	TGCAGCGTTGGGCGCGGGAACACTGAAGCTTTCTTT
-	TRBV19	TRBD1	TRBJ2-1	CASRPIQGAPGDNEQFF	TGTGCCAGTAGGCCTATACAGGGGGCACCTGGTGACAATGAGCAGTTCTTC
once	TRBV18	-	TRBJ2-6	CASSPSTGTPSGANVLTF	TGTGCCAGCTCACCTTCGACAGGCACACCCTCTGGGGCCAACGTCCTGACTTTC
-	TRBV25-1	TRBD1	TRBJ1-6	CASSLTGTGGNSPLHF	TGTGCCAGCAGCCTTACCGGGACAGGGGGGAATTCACCCCTCCACTTT
-	TRBV2	-	TRBJ2-7	CASSPGSFSYEQYF	TGTGCCAGCAGTCCCGGGTCCTTCTCCTACGAGCAGTACTTC
-	TRBV4-3	TRBD1	TRBJ1-6	CASSTRDSYNSPLHF	TGCGCCAGCAGCACCCGGGACAGCTATAATTCACCCCTCCACTTT
-	TRBV2	-	TRBJ1-1	CASSRQQNTEAFF	TGTGCCAGCAGTCGACAGCAAAACACTGAAGCTTTCTTT